A single sample gave rise to the 3 T cell receptor beta chains below, sequenced in a study of T cell repertoires in cytomegalovirus infection. Each CDR3 protein gets one entry after TCRdb re-called the reads with MiXCR. The profile shows about 300,000 distinct CDR3 sequences, about 9.2% of them singletons. The sequenced sample consisted of PBMCs. The receptors were sampled from a human donor in good health (CMV status not recorded). Some clones in this sample may be carry-over from other donors' samples.

This clonotype has a count of ten or more. The chain carries TRBV25-1 and TRBJ1-4; TRBD1 matches at 7 bases. Germline CDR1 is MGHDK and CDR2 is SYGVNS. This CDR3 region has 15 residues. The V gene end was trimmed by 1 base and the J gene end by 8 bases; junction bases not matched to a gene: 7. DNA of the CDR3: TGTGCCAGCAGTGAATGGGGCAGGGGGGGCGAAAAACTGTTTTTT. It is translated as CASSEWGRGGEKLFF.

This clonotype was seen ten or more times. V and J are TRBV2 and TRBJ2-5; no clear D gene. CDR3 size: 14 residues. Germline V CDR1 and CDR2: SNHLY, FYNNEI. V lost 7 bases to trimming and J lost 0 bases, with 12 bases between them. In DNA form, the CDR3 reads TGTGCCAGCATTCCCACAGAGCACCAAGAGACCCAGTACTTC. It encodes CASIPTEHQETQYF.

The rearrangement joins TRBV29-1 to TRBJ2-1, with D perhaps TRBD2 (5 bases). The V and J ends lost 6 bases and 2 bases respectively, with 11 bases between them. Germline CDR1 is SQVTM and CDR2 is ANQGSEA. This CDR3 is 13 amino acids long. For the CDR3, the DNA is TGCAGCGTCCTGACCGGGGCCTACAATGAGCAGTTCTTC. Translated, it gives CSVLTGAYNEQFF.